This entry lists 9 T cell receptor beta chains sequenced from one sample in a study of T cell repertoires in cytomegalovirus infection. TCRdb re-analysed the reads in MiXCR, keeping a single row per CDR3 protein. The sample consists of about 190,000 distinct CDR3 sequences, nearly 9.5% of them appearing once. Sample: PBMCs. Receptors were obtained from a human donor in good health (CMV status not recorded). Some clones in this sample may be carry-over from other donors' samples.

This clonotype occurred many times. This chain joins TRBV12-3 or TRBV12-4 and TRBJ2-1, with D tentatively TRBD1 (6 bases). With 1 base removed from V and 7 bases from J, the gap between germline ends came to 11 bases. This CDR3 contains 14 residues. CDR3 protein: CASSLEGDGNEQFF. CDR3 in DNA: TGTGCCAGCAGTTTAGAGGGGGACGGTAATGAGCAGTTCTTC.

This clonotype was recorded once. V is TRBV4-3 and J is TRBJ1-4, with unresolved D. The CDR3 is 13 residues long. Between the trimmed V and J ends, which lost 4 bases and 8 bases, there was a span of 11 bases. The germline V gene has CDR1 LGHNA and CDR2 YSLEER. Here the CDR3 DNA reads TGCGCCAGCAGCCTCGACTCTGGGGAAAAACTGTTTTTT. Translated: CASSLDSGEKLFF.

This clonotype has only a few counts. The chain links TRBV5-1 to TRBJ2-1; 10 nucleotides align to TRBD2. V shed 0 bases, J shed 10 bases, and the junction held 7 bases outside the gene matches. Looked up from germline, CDR1 is SGHRS and CDR2 is YFSETQ. CDR3 length equals 15 residues. The CDR3 DNA reads as TGCGCCAGCAGCTTGGCCGCGGGACTAGCGCCCGAGCAGTTCTTC. Translating it yields CASSLAAGLAPEQFF.

This clonotype was detected only a few times. V usage is TRBV20-1 and J usage is TRBJ2-3, with TRBD2 matching 7 bases. With 8 bases clipped from V and 0 bases from J, the junction kept 5 bases outside the gene matches. Germline V CDR1 and CDR2: DFQATT, SNEGSKA (reference sequence). CDR3 length: 13 residues. The DNA for the CDR3 is TGCAGTCCAGAGCGGGGTAGCACAGATACGCAGTATTTT. Residues: CSPERGSTDTQYF.

This clonotype was observed a handful of times. As DNA, the CDR3 is TGTGCCATCTCGTCTGGTCAGGGCTCTGGGGCCAACGTCCTGACTTTC. This gives the protein CAISSGQGSGANVLTF. The V and J genes are TRBV10-3 and TRBJ2-6, with D possibly being TRBD1 (5 bases). Germline V CDR1 and CDR2: ENHRY, SYGVKD. The CDR3 contains 16 residues. Trimming removed 8 bases from V and 0 bases from J, with 14 bases in between.

The rearrangement joins TRBV28 to TRBJ1-2; D is uncertain. This CDR3 has 13 amino acids. V was trimmed by 6 bases and J by 4 bases, leaving 12 bases between them. The V gene's germline CDR1 is MDHEN and CDR2 SYDVKM. CDR3: CASRPGPPYGYTF. The CDR3 nucleotides are TGTGCCAGCAGGCCCGGGCCCCCCTATGGCTACACCTTC.

The rearrangement joins TRBV7-6 to TRBJ2-7, with D perhaps TRBD2 (7 bases). Germline CDR1 SGHVS, CDR2 FNYEAQ. The CDR3 extends over 14 amino acids. Between the trimmed V and J ends, which lost 2 bases and 5 bases, there was a span of 13 bases. CDR3 loop: CASSLIGGRNEQYF. The DNA of the CDR3 is TGTGCCAGCAGCTTAATCGGGGGGCGTAACGAGCAGTACTTC.

This clonotype was detected ten times or more. The CDR3 DNA is TGTGCCAGCAGCTTACAACTAGCGGGGCCAGTCGGGCAGTTCTTC. It encodes CASSLQLAGPVGQFF. This chain joins TRBV7-6 and TRBJ2-1, with TRBD2 matching over 10 bases. Trimming cost V 2 bases and J 12 bases; bases outside gene matches: 10. The CDR3 spans 15 residues. Germline CDR1 reads SGHVS; CDR2 reads FNYEAQ.

The chain employs TRBV5-5 and TRBJ1-4; D unresolved. Germline lookup yields CDR1 SGHKS and CDR2 YYEKEE (reference sequence). Trimming took 1 base from V and 5 from J, leaving 6 bases between them. CDR3 size: 13 residues. This chain's CDR3 is CASSLRPNEKLFF. In DNA, the CDR3 is TGTGCCAGCAGCTTGCGACCAAATGAAAAACTGTTTTTT.